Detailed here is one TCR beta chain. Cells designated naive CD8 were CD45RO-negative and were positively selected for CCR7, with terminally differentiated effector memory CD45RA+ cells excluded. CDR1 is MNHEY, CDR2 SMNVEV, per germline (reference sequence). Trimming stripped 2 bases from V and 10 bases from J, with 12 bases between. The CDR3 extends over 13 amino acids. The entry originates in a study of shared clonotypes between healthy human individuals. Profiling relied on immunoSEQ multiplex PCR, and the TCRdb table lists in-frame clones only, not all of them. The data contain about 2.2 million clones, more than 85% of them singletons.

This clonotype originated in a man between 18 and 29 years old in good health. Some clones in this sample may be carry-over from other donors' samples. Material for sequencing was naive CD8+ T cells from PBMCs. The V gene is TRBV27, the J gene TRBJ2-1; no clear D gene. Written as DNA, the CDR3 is TGTGCCAGCAGTTTAGGGTATCAGTGGGAGCAGTTCTTC. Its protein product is CASSLGYQWEQFF.